Listed here is a single T cell receptor (beta chain). The antigen is unknown. The CDR3 contains 15 residues. The V gene's germline CDR1 is SGHRS and CDR2 YFSETQ. V shed 0 bases and J 0 bases; nucleotides not matched to a gene: 2. These data come from a study of early T cells in non-severe SARS-CoV-2 infection. Study at large: Sequencing was performed on bulk RNA from unsorted whole blood, leaving chains unpaired.

The study, taken as a whole, reports: Matches to VDJdb favored anti-spike CD8 responses and missed private and CD4 specificities.

Tagging with unique molecular identifiers was applied to individual cDNA molecules. TCRdb redid the calling of the 5' RACE reads with MiXCR, one entry per CDR3 protein. The sample contains tens of thousands of distinct CDR3 sequences, 13% to 15% of which appear only once. The chain is built from TRBV5-1 and TRBJ2-7, with 8 bases lining up with TRBD2. The clonotype comes from an adult who was a healthcare worker with PCR-confirmed SARS-CoV-2 infection or an uninfected control (not recorded which). The sequences come from whole blood, collected at baseline. The CDR3, as DNA: TGCGCCAGCAGCTTGGGAGCGGGAGACTCCTACGAGCAGTACTTC. It codes for CASSLGAGDSYEQYF.